The 30 T cell receptor beta chains presented below share a single source sample, sequenced in a study of CD8+ T cells in alopecia areata. Sorting used CD4, CD8alpha, NKG2D, NKG2ACE and other markers on pooled cutaneous lymph node cells. The authors extracted RNA and reverse transcribed it into cDNA as the sequencing template. Profiled with immunoSEQ multiplex PCR; TCRdb holds only in-frame clones, not every one. The sample counts 250,000 or so clones, none seen once; the ten largest own more than 0.95%. Sequencing was done on a sample of CD4+ T cells sorted from a lymph node. The source is a C3H/HeJ mouse with alopecia areata. The strain's MHC type: H2-k.

The sample holds a few counts of this clone. These gene names are mouse names. The read is 4 residues too short to cover the CDR3 end, so that end is filled in from the germline J gene. The rearrangement joins TRBV13-3 to TRBJ2-5; tentatively, D is TRBD2 (6 bases). Trimming cost V 1 base and J 1 base, with 10 bases left between them. The CDR3 totals 15 residues. Germline V gene sequence: CDR1 NNHDY, CDR2 SYVADS. The chain's CDR3 is CASSDFWGYQDTQYF. CDR3 bases read: TGTGCCAGCAGTGATTTCTGGGGCTACCAAGAC. The variable domain in full, with the rest retrieved from reference TRBV13-3 and TRBJ2-5, is EAAVTQSPRSKVAVTGGKVTLSCHQTNNHDYMYWYRQDTGHGLRLIHYSYVADSTEKGDIPDGYKASRPSQENFSLILELASLSQTAVYFCASSDFWGYQDTQYFGPGTRLLVL.

This clone came up a few times. Mouse germline and gene names are used. The read terminates 4 residues before the CDR3 end, so the remaining end is supplied by the germline J gene. V and J are TRBV19 and TRBJ2-2, with TRBD1 as a possible D gene (5 bases). V dropped 6 bases and J dropped 0 bases, with 9 bases sitting between them. From germline, CDR1 is FNHDT and CDR2 SITEND (reference sequence). The length of the CDR3 is 14 residues. The CDR3 region is CASKTEANTGQLYF. The CDR3 bases that were read are TGTGCCAGCAAGACAGAAGCAAACACCGGG.

At least ten counts were recorded for this clone. The gene names here belong to mouse. The read ends 4 residues early relative to the CDR3; the germline J gene fills the gap. The chain uses TRBV19 and TRBJ2-3; tentative D call: TRBD1 (5 bases). The V end was cut by 2 bases, the J end by 3 bases, with 10 bases between. The CDR3 covers 14 residues. From germline, CDR1 is FNHDT and CDR2 SITEND (reference sequence). CDR3 loop: CASSIAGWAETLYF. The CDR3 DNA, read in part, is TGTGCCAGCAGTATCGCAGGGTGGGCAGAA. Variable domain in full (rest from reference TRBV19 and TRBJ2-3): GGIITQTPKFLIGQEGQKLTLKCQQNFNHDTMYWYRQDSGKGLRLIYYSITENDLQKGDLSEGYDASREKKSSFSLTVTSAQKNEMAVFLCASSIAGWAETLYFGSGTRLTVL.

This clone was observed a handful of times. Genes here carry mouse names. The read falls 4 residues short of the CDR3 end, and the missing part is taken from the germline J gene. The chain employs TRBV14 and TRBJ2-5; TRBD1 matches 7 bases. The junction had 2 bases not matched to a gene; V was cut back by 4 bases and J by 3 bases. CDR1 and CDR2 from the germline V gene are SGHDT and FRDEAV. The CDR3 loop spans 13 amino acids. CDR3 residues: CASSTGQQDTQYF. CDR3 DNA, as far as it was read: TGTGCCAGCAGTACGGGACAGCAAGAC. Based on the CDR3 plus reference TRBV14 and TRBJ2-5, the full variable domain is EAGVTQSPRYAVLQEGQAVSFWCDPISGHDTLYWYQQPRDQGPQLLVYFRDEAVIDNSQLPSDRFSAVRPKGTNSTLKIQSAKQGDTATYLCASSTGQQDTQYFGPGTRLLVL.

As regards this clone: Here the gene names and germline are mouse. The observed sequence ends 4 residues before the CDR3 terminus, with the missing tail filled in from the germline J gene. The rearrangement links TRBV13-3 to TRBJ2-5; tentatively, D is TRBD1 (5 bases). Germline V gene sequence: CDR1 NNHDY, CDR2 SYVADS. V lost 5 bases and J lost 0, with 10 bases in between. CDR3 size: 14 residues. The CDR3 spells CASSHRKNQDTQYF. CDR3 DNA, as far as it was read: TGTGCCAGCAGCCACAGGAAAAACCAAGAC.

This clone was seen only a few times. Gene names denote mouse genes. The read finishes 4 residues shy of the CDR3 end, and the germline J gene is used to complete it. The rearrangement joins TRBV1 to TRBJ2-1, with 8 bases matching TRBD1. The CDR3 is 15 amino acids. Germline CDR1 NSQYPW, CDR2 LRSPGD (reference sequence). The CDR3 region is CTCSATRQGWAEQFF. CDR3 bases read: TGCACCTGCAGTGCCACTCGACAGGGGTGGGCT.

This clone was seen more than once but under ten times. Gene labels here are mouse ones. The CDR3 sequence is CASSVSGAYNSPLYF. Partial CDR3 DNA: TGTGCCAGCAGTGTTTCAGGGGCCTATAATTCGCCC. The rearrangement links TRBV13-1 to TRBJ1-6, with D possibly TRBD1 on 6 matching bases. The read stops 3 residues short of the end of the CDR3; the missing end is completed from the germline J gene. TRBJ1-6 is an open reading frame whose function is uncertain. Germline V gene sequence: CDR1 NSHNY, CDR2 SYGAGN. This CDR3 region has 15 residues. The V and J ends lost 3 bases and 2 bases respectively, with 9 bases between them.

The sample holds a few counts of this clone. Mouse germline and gene names are used. The CDR3 goes on 4 residues after the read ends, and that part is filled in from the germline J gene. The same CDR3 is also encoded by other DNA sequences in this sample. The V call is TRBV31, the J call TRBJ2-3; TRBD2 matches at 9 bases. With V trimmed by 5 bases and J by 0 bases, 0 bases remained unmatched. The CDR3 spans 13 residues. The germline V gene encodes CDR1 GKSSPN and CDR2 SITVG. The CDR3 loop is CAWGTGSAETLYF. CDR3 DNA (partial): TGTGCCTGGGGGACTGGGAGTGCAGAA.

This clone was picked up a small number of times. The genes and germline here are from mouse. The CDR3 end falls 4 residues outside the read, so it is completed with the germline J gene. J is TRBJ1-1 and V is TRBV31; perhaps TRBD1 as D (6 bases). Germline V gene lookup returns CDR1 GKSSPN and CDR2 SITVG. The ends were cut back, 0 bases at V and 0 bases at J, with 14 bases in the middle. The CDR3 sequence is 16 residues long. The CDR3 region is CAWSLIPGHSNTEVFF. Partial CDR3 DNA: TGTGCCTGGAGTCTGATCCCGGGACACTCAAACACA.

This clone has only a few counts. Germline and genes here are mouse. The CDR3 end falls 4 residues outside the read, so it is completed with the germline J gene. The rearrangement links TRBV13-2 to TRBJ2-7; either TRBD1 or TRBD2 may supply D (5 bases each). V lost 2 bases and J lost 0, with 6 bases in between. The CDR3 runs to 13 residues. Germline CDR1 reads NNHNN; CDR2 reads SYGAGS (reference sequence). The CDR3 loop is CASGEGVSYEQYF. The CDR3 DNA, read in part, is TGTGCCAGCGGTGAGGGGGTCTCCTAT.

Points on this clone: Mouse gene names and germline throughout. Read data end 4 residues before the CDR3 end; the end is taken from the germline J gene. The chain combines TRBV13-1 with TRBJ2-2, with 9 bases fitting TRBD1. Germline lookup yields CDR1 NSHNY and CDR2 SYGAGN. The junction had 3 bases not matched to a gene; V was cut back by 6 bases and J by 6 bases. This CDR3 is built from 13 residues. The CDR3 here is CASKTGGAGQLYF. The CDR3 DNA, read in part, is TGTGCCAGCAAAACAGGGGGCGCCGGG.

A word on this clone: Here the gene names and germline are mouse. The sequenced fragment ends 4 residues before the CDR3 boundary, so the rest is inferred from the germline J gene. The chain couples TRBV13-3 to TRBJ2-1, with 14 positions matching TRBD2. Germline lookup yields CDR1 NNHDY and CDR2 SYVADS. The V segment lost 5 bases and the J segment 6 bases; nucleotides outside the gene matches: 4. CDR3 length: 15 amino acids. The chain's CDR3 is CASRGLGGPSAEQFF. CDR3 bases read: TGTGCCAGCAGGGGACTGGGGGGGCCCTCTGCT.

This clone was found a few times. Mouse gene names and germline throughout. The CDR3 goes on 4 residues after the read ends, and that part is filled in from the germline J gene. V and J are TRBV13-1 and TRBJ2-1, with TRBD1 matching 7 bases. Germline CDR1 is NSHNY and CDR2 is SYGAGN. V was clipped by 0 bases and J by 3 bases; unmatched bases: 0. This CDR3 is built from 14 residues. The CDR3 bases that were read are TGTGCCAGCAGTGATGACAGGGGCTATGCT. The encoded protein is CASSDDRGYA. From start to end, the CDR3 is CASSDDRGYAEQFF.

Comments on this clone: Gene names refer to mouse genes. The read ends 4 residues shy of where the CDR3 ends; the end is completed using the germline J gene. This sequence joins TRBV1 and TRBJ1-2; TRBD1 aligns across 8 bases. Germline trimming cut 5 bases from V and 4 bases from J; bases unmatched to any gene: 6. Germline V CDR1 and CDR2: NSQYPW, LRSPGD (reference sequence). There are 14 residues in the CDR3. CDR3 DNA (partial): TGCACCTGCAGTTCGGGACAGGTGGGCTCC. The encoded protein is CTCSSGQVGS. The full CDR3 reads CTCSSGQVGSDYTF.

As to this clone: The genes are named according to mouse. The CDR3 goes on 4 residues after the read ends, and that part is filled in from the germline J gene. V usage is TRBV13-1 and J usage is TRBJ2-1, with D perhaps matching TRBD1 (6 bases). The V end lost 3 bases, the J end lost 3 bases, and 10 bases lay between the germline ends. The CDR3 totals 14 residues. Germline assignment: CDR1 NSHNY and CDR2 SYGAGN. This CDR3 is CASSGTVIYAEQFF. The sequenced CDR3 bases are TGTGCCAGCAGTGGGACAGTAATCTATGCT.

The table lists this clone with many counts. Gene names are the mouse ones. CDR3 DNA (partial): TGTGCAAGGGCCAGGGGGGCAAACACCGGG. Its protein is CARARGANTG. The full CDR3 reads CARARGANTGQLYF. V usage is TRBV16 and J usage is TRBJ2-2; possible D gene TRBD1, 7 bases. The read is 4 residues too short to cover the CDR3 end, so that end is filled in from the germline J gene. Trimming shortened V by 9 bases and J by 0 bases, and 11 bases separated the two germline ends. Germline V gene data show CDR1 as SGHSA and CDR2 as FRNQAP. The CDR3 spans 14 residues.

This clone has more than one count but fewer than ten. Germline and genes here are mouse. The read ends 4 residues early relative to the CDR3; the germline J gene fills the gap. The chain joins TRBV19 to TRBJ2-1; a weak D match, TRBD1 (5 bases). Germline assignment: CDR1 FNHDT and CDR2 SITEND (reference sequence). The length of the CDR3 is 15 residues. Trimming stripped 0 bases from V and 1 base from J, with 8 bases between. The CDR3: CASSIDRTNYAEQFF. Incomplete CDR3 DNA: TGTGCCAGCAGTATAGACAGGACAAACTATGCT.

Worth noting for this clone: Any gene name here is a mouse gene name. The read ends 4 residues before the CDR3 terminus; that terminus is restored from the germline J gene. This chain connects TRBV17 to TRBJ1-1; a weak D match, TRBD1 (6 bases). The CDR3 covers 12 residues. In germline, CDR1 is MNHDT, CDR2 YYDKIL. Trimming stripped 5 bases from V and 3 bases from J, with 7 bases between. The sequenced CDR3 bases are TGTGCTAGCAGTTACAGGGACACA. It yields the protein CASSYRDT. The entire CDR3 is CASSYRDTEVFF.

This clone turned up a few times. The gene symbols are mouse symbols. The sequenced fragment ends 4 residues before the CDR3 boundary, so the rest is inferred from the germline J gene. This rearrangement joins TRBV1 to TRBJ1-1; 7 nucleotides line up with TRBD1. This CDR3 is built from 14 residues. Germline assignment: CDR1 NSQYPW and CDR2 LRSPGD (reference sequence). V was pared by 4 bases and J by 1 base, with 3 bases of the junction left unmatched. CDR3 DNA (partial): TGCACCTGCAGTGTACAGGGGAAAAACACA. It encodes CTCSVQGKNT. The full CDR3 reads CTCSVQGKNTEVFF.

There are a few counts of this clone. Gene names and germline match the mouse. Sequencing ends 4 residues short of the CDR3 end; the germline J gene provides the rest. This chain uses TRBV19 with TRBJ2-7; 8 bases fit TRBD1. The V gene's germline CDR1 is FNHDT and CDR2 SITEND (reference sequence). This CDR3 comprises 14 residues. The part of the CDR3 DNA that was read is TGTGCCAGCAGTATAAAGGACAGGGAGGAT. It translates to CASSIKDRED. The whole CDR3 reads CASSIKDREDEQYF.

A remark on this clone: The listed genes are named as in mouse. The read terminates 4 residues before the CDR3 end, so the remaining end is supplied by the germline J gene. This chain connects TRBV13-3 to TRBJ2-1; D unclear. Germline CDR1 NNHDY, CDR2 SYVADS. V lost 0 bases and J 0 bases, leaving 4 bases between the germline ends. The CDR3 consists of 14 residues. The CDR3 bases that were read are TGTGCCAGCAGTGATGACAATAACTATGCT. Encoded protein: CASSDDNNYA. The whole CDR3 reads CASSDDNNYAEQFF.

As for this clone: The gene symbols are mouse symbols. The read comes to an end 4 residues before the CDR3 does, leaving the germline J gene to fill in the end. This chain joins TRBV13-2 and TRBJ2-5; 9 positions agree with TRBD1. Germline CDR1 NNHNN, CDR2 SYGAGS (reference sequence). The CDR3 sequence is 14 residues long. CDR3 DNA (partial): TGTGCCAGCGGCCTCGGGGACAGGGTGGAC. Its translation is CASGLGDRVD. Given in full, the CDR3 is CASGLGDRVDTQYF.

Worth noting for this clone: Gene names and germline match the mouse. With the read ending 4 residues before the CDR3 end, the germline J gene is used to fill in that end. This chain joins TRBV17 and TRBJ1-1; D possibly corresponds to TRBD1 (5 bases). Germline lookup yields CDR1 MNHDT and CDR2 YYDKIL. V was clipped by 6 bases and J by 0 bases, with 11 bases between them. This CDR3 spans 14 amino acids. CDR3 region: CASRQLGQNTEVFF. The CDR3 bases that were read are TGTGCTAGCAGGCAATTGGGACAGAACACA.

On this clone: The genes are named according to mouse. The read finishes 4 residues shy of the CDR3 end, and the germline J gene is used to complete it. Other DNA sequences from this sample encode an identical CDR3 as well. The V and J genes are TRBV13-1 and TRBJ2-5; D gene unclear. The CDR3 covers 12 residues. From germline, CDR1 is NSHNY and CDR2 SYGAGN. The V and J ends lost 1 base and 2 bases respectively, with 2 bases between them. The CDR3 sequence is CASSDSQDTQYF. The DNA read from the CDR3 is TGTGCCAGCAGTGATAGCCAAGAC.

Remarks on this clone: Here the gene names and germline are mouse. The sequence runs out 4 residues before the end of the CDR3; the remainder is reconstructed from the germline J gene. V usage is TRBV13-3 and J usage is TRBJ2-3, with 8 bases lining up with TRBD2. Germline trimming cut 1 base from V and 0 bases from J; bases unmatched to any gene: 1. The length of the CDR3 is 15 residues. The germline V gene encodes CDR1 NNHDY and CDR2 SYVADS. The DNA read from the CDR3 is TGTGCCAGCAGTGATCGGGGGGGCAGTGCAGAA. It encodes CASSDRGGSAE. The full CDR3 protein is CASSDRGGSAETLYF.

This clone was counted a few times. All gene names here are mouse names. The missing CDR3 end, 4 residues past where the read stops, is filled in from the germline J gene. Other DNA sequences in the sample encode the same CDR3. The V and J genes are TRBV13-1 and TRBJ1-1; 8 nucleotides line up with TRBD1. After removal of 5 bases from V and 0 bases from J, the junction contained 3 bases not matched to a gene. The germline V gene has CDR1 NSHNY and CDR2 SYGAGN. The CDR3 totals 14 residues. The CDR3 bases that were read are TGTGCCAGCAGGGGGACAGGTGCAAACACA. It encodes CASRGTGANT. In full, the CDR3 is CASRGTGANTEVFF.

A note on this clone: Gene names are the mouse ones. Partial CDR3 DNA: TGTGCTAGCAGTACCGGGACAACAAACTCC. Translated: CASSTGTTNS. From start to end, the CDR3 is CASSTGTTNSDYTF. The chain links TRBV17 to TRBJ1-2; weak D call: TRBD1 (6 bases). Read sequence stops 4 residues before the CDR3 end, and the germline J gene provides the missing end. The CDR3 runs to 14 residues. Trimming removed 4 bases from V and 0 bases from J, with 9 bases in between. Germline CDR1 MNHDT, CDR2 YYDKIL.

Concerning this clone itself: Mouse gene names and germline throughout. The read terminates 4 residues before the CDR3 end, so the remaining end is supplied by the germline J gene. The sample has other DNA sequences that encode this CDR3 too. This sequence joins TRBV19 and TRBJ2-1; 8 bases map to TRBD1. Germline CDR1 FNHDT, CDR2 SITEND (reference sequence). The CDR3 runs to 14 residues. Partial CDR3 DNA: TGTGCCAGCAGTATACAGGGGGCAGGAGCT. This encodes CASSIQGAGA. The whole CDR3 reads CASSIQGAGAEQFF. Full variable domain (rest looked up from reference TRBV19 and TRBJ2-1): GGIITQTPKFLIGQEGQKLTLKCQQNFNHDTMYWYRQDSGKGLRLIYYSITENDLQKGDLSEGYDASREKKSSFSLTVTSAQKNEMAVFLCASSIQGAGAEQFFGPGTRLTVL.

Points on this clone: The germline and genes are mouse ones. The DNA ends 4 residues before the CDR3 does, and the rest of the CDR3 is filled in from the germline J gene. The rearrangement uses TRBV13-3 and TRBJ2-1; no definite D call. V was shortened by 4 bases and J by 4 bases, with 3 bases between the two germline ends. Germline lookup yields CDR1 NNHDY and CDR2 SYVADS. The CDR3 length is 11 residues. CDR3 sequence reads: CASSSYAEQFF. The CDR3 bases that were read are TGTGCCAGCAGTTCATATGCT.

About this clone: Mouse gene names and germline throughout. The DNA ends 4 residues before the CDR3 does, and the rest of the CDR3 is filled in from the germline J gene. The chain links TRBV1 to TRBJ2-4; D is possibly TRBD1 (5 bases). Trimming removed 2 bases from V and 0 bases from J, with 9 bases in between. CDR1 NSQYPW and CDR2 LRSPGD come from the germline V gene (reference sequence). This CDR3 spans 15 amino acids. The part of the CDR3 DNA that was read is TGCACCTGCAGTGCATCGGACAATAGTCAAAAC. Translation gives CTCSASDNSQN. The whole CDR3 protein is CTCSASDNSQNTLYF. Drawing the rest from reference TRBV1 and TRBJ2-4, the complete variable domain is VTLLEQNPRWRLVPRGQAVNLRCILKNSQYPWMSWYQQDLQKQLQWLFTLRSPGDKEVKSLPGADYLATRVTDTELRLQVANMSQGRTLYCTCSASDNSQNTLYFGAGTRLSVL.